The subject of this entry is one T cell receptor (beta chain). Clinical history reported by participants formed the basis on which cohorts were assigned. This entry is derived from a study of blood T cell repertoires in COVID-19. Overall study context: COVID-19 samples, acute and convalescent, were from the United States, Italy and Spain. PBMCs, B-cell-depleted T cells, or T cells provided the cDNA or gDNA that made up the material.

Assay: immunoSEQ multiplex PCR; the TCRdb copy retains only in-frame clones and omits some. The sample yields around 200,000 clones, approximately 80% seen once. Germline CDR1 and CDR2: MNHEY and SMNVEV (reference sequence). Trimming cost V 8 bases and J 4 bases, with 17 bases left between them. The CDR3 spans 14 residues. The sequenced material came from PBMCs or T cells enriched from blood (not recorded which). The receptor's source is a woman between 35 and 50 years old with acute COVID-19. The V gene is TRBV27, the J gene TRBJ1-2; D might be TRBD1 (5 bases). The CDR3 DNA reads TGTGCCAGCGCCCCCCCGGGGGAGATCTATGGCTACACCTTC. This sequence encodes CASAPPGEIYGYTF.